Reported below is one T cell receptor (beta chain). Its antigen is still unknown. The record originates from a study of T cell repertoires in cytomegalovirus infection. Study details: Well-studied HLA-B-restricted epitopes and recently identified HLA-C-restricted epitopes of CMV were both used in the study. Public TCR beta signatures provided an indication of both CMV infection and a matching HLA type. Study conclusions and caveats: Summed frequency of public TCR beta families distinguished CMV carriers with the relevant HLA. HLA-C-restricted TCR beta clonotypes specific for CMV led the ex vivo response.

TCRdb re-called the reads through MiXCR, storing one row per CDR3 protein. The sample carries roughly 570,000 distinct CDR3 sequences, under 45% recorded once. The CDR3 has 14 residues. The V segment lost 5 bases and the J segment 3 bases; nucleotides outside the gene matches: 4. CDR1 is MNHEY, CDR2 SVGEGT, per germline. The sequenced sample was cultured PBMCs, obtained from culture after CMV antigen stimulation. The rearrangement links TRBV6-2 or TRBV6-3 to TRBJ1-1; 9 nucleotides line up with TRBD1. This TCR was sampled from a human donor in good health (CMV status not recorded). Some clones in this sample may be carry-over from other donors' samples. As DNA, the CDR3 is TGTGCCAGCAGTACCGACAGGGGGTACACTGAAGCTTTCTTT. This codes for CASSTDRGYTEAFF.